The source of this T cell receptor beta chain is a study of CD8+CD57+ T cells in acquired aplastic anemia. Study-level background: Average CD4+ read depth in healthy donors was about 10.8 million reads.

The sample holds one count of this clonotype. What it recognizes is unknown. The CDR3 ends on some other residue instead of the conserved phenylalanine or tryptophan, so this is likely a read error. No DNA is shown, since the ends of the CDR3 on it are uncertain; the CDR3 is the one TCRdb lists. Study results and limitations: CD8+ Simpson's diversity in patients was not significantly different from that in controls. Comparison of patients with controls identified around 31 shared CD8+ CDR3 sequences.

Germline V gives CDR1 SGHVS, CDR2 FQNEAQ. Termini included, the CDR3 measures 13 amino acids. Genomic DNA acted as the template from which TCR beta VDJ combination and CDR3 sequence profiling were carried out. TCRdb re-analysed the reads in MiXCR, keeping a single row per CDR3 protein. The table includes 400,000 to 500,000 distinct CDR3 sequences, around 72% detected once. The V and J genes are TRBV7-8 and TRBJ2-1; the table gives TRBD2 as D, unverified against the DNA. Sample: sorted CD4+, CD8+, or CD8+CD57+ T cells (not recorded which) from PBMCs. The receptor comes from a human donor in good health, serving as a control. CDR3 region: CASSQSTYTDYGY.